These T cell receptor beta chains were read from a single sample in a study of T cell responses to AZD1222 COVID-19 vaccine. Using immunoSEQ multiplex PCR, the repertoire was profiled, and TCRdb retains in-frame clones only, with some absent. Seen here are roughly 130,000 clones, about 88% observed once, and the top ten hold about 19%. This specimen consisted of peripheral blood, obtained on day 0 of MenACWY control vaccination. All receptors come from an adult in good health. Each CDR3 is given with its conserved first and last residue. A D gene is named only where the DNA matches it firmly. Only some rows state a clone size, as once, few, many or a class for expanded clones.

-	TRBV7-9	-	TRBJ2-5	TGTGCCAGCAGGCTCGGGGCCCAAGAGACCCAGTACTTC	CASRLGAQETQYF
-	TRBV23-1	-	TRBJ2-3	TGCGCCAGCAGTCATCCTTCGGGCACGCAGTATTTT	CASSHPSGTQYF
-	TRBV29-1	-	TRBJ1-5	TGCAGCGTTGGACAGGGCAATCAGCCCCAGCATTTT	CSVGQGNQPQHF
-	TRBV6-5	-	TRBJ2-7	TGTGCCAGCGTTTCCAGGCGGGAGCAGTACTTC	CASVSRREQYF
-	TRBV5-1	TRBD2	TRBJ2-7	TGCGCCAGCAGCCTCGTAGCGGGAGGGCCTTGGGAGCAGTACTTC	CASSLVAGGPWEQYF
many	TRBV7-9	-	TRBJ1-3	TGTGCCAGCAGCTACCGGGGCTCTGGAAACACCATATATTTT	CASSYRGSGNTIYF
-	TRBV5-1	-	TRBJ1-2	TGCGCCAGCAGCTTGGCCAGAAGGGGAATCGGTGGTGGCTACACCTTC	CASSLARRGIGGGYTF
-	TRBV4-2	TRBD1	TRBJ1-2	TGTGCCAGCAGCCAACATGAGGACAGGGGGCGAGGCTACACCTTC	CASSQHEDRGRGYTF
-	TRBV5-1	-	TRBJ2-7	TGCGCCAGCAGCTTGAGGGGCAGTCCCTACGAGCAGTACTTC	CASSLRGSPYEQYF
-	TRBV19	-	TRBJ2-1	TGTGCCAGTACCGAGAGAGCTAGCGAAATCTACAATGAGCAGTTCTTC	CASTERASEIYNEQFF
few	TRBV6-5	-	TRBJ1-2	TGTGCCAGCAGCCCGACACGTCTTAGCAACTATGGCTACACCTTC	CASSPTRLSNYGYTF
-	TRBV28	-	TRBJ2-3	TGTGCCAGCAGTTTAAGGTTGTTGGACGACGGAGATACGCAGTATTTT	CASSLRLLDDGDTQYF
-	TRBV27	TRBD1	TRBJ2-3	TGTGCCAGCAGTGAACAACAGGGGCACCTTAGCACAGATACGCAGTATTTT	CASSEQQGHLSTDTQYF
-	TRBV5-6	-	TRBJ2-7	TGTGCCAGCAGCTTGCCGATCGGGACAACCGAGCAGTACTTC	CASSLPIGTTEQYF
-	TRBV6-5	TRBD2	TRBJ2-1	TGTGCCAGCAGTCCCACTAGCGGGAGCTACAATGAGCAGTTCTTC	CASSPTSGSYNEQFF
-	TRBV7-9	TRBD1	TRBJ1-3	TGTGCCAGCAGAACCCAGGGGGCTGGAAACACCATATATTTT	CASRTQGAGNTIYF
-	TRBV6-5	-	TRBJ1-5	TGTGCCAGCAGCCCGGAGGTTAGCAATCAGCCCCAGCATTTT	CASSPEVSNQPQHF
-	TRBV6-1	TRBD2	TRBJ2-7	TGTGCCAGCAGTGAAGCGGTCGGGTTTGGCGGGAGTTATAGCTACGAGCAGTACTTC	CASSEAVGFGGSYSYEQYF
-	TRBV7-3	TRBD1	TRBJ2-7	TGTGCCAGCAGCTTAGCCTCGGACAGGGGCTACGAGCAGTACTTC	CASSLASDRGYEQYF
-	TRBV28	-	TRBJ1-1	TGTGCCAGCAGTTCAGCTGGGGTAGTCAGAGCTTTCTTT	CASSSAGVVRAFF
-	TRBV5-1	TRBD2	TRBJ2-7	TGCGCCAGCAGCTTGGCGGGGACTAGCGCCTCATACGAGCAGTACTTC	CASSLAGTSASYEQYF
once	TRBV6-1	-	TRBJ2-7	TGTGCCAGCAGTGCAAAACAGGTCATGGTTCACTACGAGCAGTACTTC	CASSAKQVMVHYEQYF
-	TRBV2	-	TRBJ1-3	TGTGCCAGCAGTCCCAGGCCCTCCTCTGGAAACACCATATATTTT	CASSPRPSSGNTIYF
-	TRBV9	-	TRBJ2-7	TGTGCCAGCAGCGTAGGGGCCACCGGGTACGAGCAGTACTTC	CASSVGATGYEQYF
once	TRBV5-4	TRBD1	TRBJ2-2	TGTGCCAGCAGCCCGGACAGGAGTCTAACCGGGGAGCTGTTTTTT	CASSPDRSLTGELFF
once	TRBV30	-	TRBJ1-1	TGTGCCTGGAGTGTCGGGCACACTGAAGCTTTCTTT	CAWSVGHTEAFF
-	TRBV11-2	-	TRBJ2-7	TGTGCCAGCAGCTTAGTGGGCGGGATTGCCTACGAGCAGTACTTC	CASSLVGGIAYEQYF
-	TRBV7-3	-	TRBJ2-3	TGTGCCAGCAGCTTAAGTGCTAGCGGCACAGATACGCAGTATTTT	CASSLSASGTDTQYF
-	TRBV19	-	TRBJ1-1	TGTGCCAGTAGTTGGGGCGCCCTGGGGTCCACTGAAGCTTTCTTT	CASSWGALGSTEAFF
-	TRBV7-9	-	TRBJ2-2	TGTGCCAGCAGCTTAGCCGGCGGCGCGGGGGAGCTGTTTTTT	CASSLAGGAGELFF
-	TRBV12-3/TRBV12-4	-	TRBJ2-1	TGTGCCAGCAGTTTCTATCTGTACAATGAGCAGTTCTTC	CASSFYLYNEQFF
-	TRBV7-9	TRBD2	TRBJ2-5	TGTGCCATTCTCAGGATAGCGGGAGCGCAAGAGACCCAGTACTTC	CAILRIAGAQETQYF
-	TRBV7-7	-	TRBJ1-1	TGTGCTAGCAGCTTTTCTCTAAACACTGAAGCTTTCTTT	CASSFSLNTEAFF